Sequencing of this TCR beta chain was carried out in a study of blood T cell repertoires in COVID-19. In the study overall: In each case, the material was cDNA or gDNA derived from T cells, B-cell-depleted T cells, or PBMCs.

CDR1 is MNHEY and CDR2 is SMNVEV in the germline V gene (reference sequence). The CDR3 totals 15 residues. Deletions cut 4 bases from V and 7 bases from J, with 17 bases between. The protocol was immunoSEQ multiplex PCR, while the TCRdb copy is restricted to in-frame clones and leaves out a portion. Seen here are some 270,000 clones, 85% to 90% observed once, and the top ten hold around 0.8%. V and J are TRBV27 and TRBJ1-3; the D is unclear. This sequence was found in a young man with acute or convalescent COVID-19. Sequenced: peripheral blood. DNA for the CDR3: TGTGCCAGCAGTTCGGGGAGGACGGGAGGGAACACCATATATTTT. Translation: CASSSGRTGGNTIYF.